This TCR beta chain was captured in a study of T cells in localized non-small cell lung cancer. The study's findings and limits: Maximal T cell clonality occurred in uninvolved adjacent lung, with tumor ranking below it. A median of approximately 54 clones ranked among the top 100 in tumor appeared in adjacent lung.

The sampled adjacent lung lay at least 2 cm from the tumor margin and showed no atypia. Sequencing was performed with immunoSEQ multiplex PCR; in TCRdb, only in-frame clones are kept and a portion is missing. The data show some 2,200 clones, around 30% seen once. This clone is medium-sized by share. Its antigen is unknown. V gave up 5 bases and J gave up 4 bases, with 17 bases separating them. Germline lookup yields CDR1 SGHNT and CDR2 YENEEA. The CDR3 loop spans 15 amino acids. This chain uses TRBV11-3 with TRBJ2-5, with D perhaps given as TRBD1 or TRBD2 (6 bases each). This receptor was identified in a female donor over 55 with stage I squamous cell lung carcinoma. The sample here was normal lung tissue next to the tumor, taken before any cancer treatment. The CDR3 nucleotides are TGTGCCAGCAGCCCCCGAGGGGGGATGGGAGAGACCCAGTACTTC. Protein product: CASSPRGGMGETQYF.